This T cell receptor beta chain originates from a study of shared clonotypes between healthy human individuals. Study-wide background: Donors were a couple of women and a few men aged 18 to 49. General study points: Sequencing of the sorted subsets was shown by rarefaction to be incomplete despite large depth.

An assay was performed, and its level was deep. The protocol was immunoSEQ multiplex PCR, while the TCRdb copy is restricted to in-frame clones and leaves out a portion. The sample consists of millions of clones, approximately 95% of them appearing once. V was pared by 1 base and J by 0 bases, with 9 bases between. Germline V gives CDR1 KGHSH, CDR2 LQKENI. CDR3 length: 16 residues. Those who donated were healthy HIV-negative adults, with no recent acute infections or vaccinations reported. Concerning this clone itself: Its antigen is not identified.

The J gene is TRBJ2-2, the V gene TRBV18, with D perhaps matching TRBD1 (6 bases). The TCR comes from a man between 18 and 29 years old in good health. Some clones in this sample may be carry-over from other donors' samples. Sequencing input: naive CD4+ T cells from PBMCs. Subset indicated: CD45RA+ positively selected. The CDR3 region has the DNA TGTGCCAGCTCACCACGTGGACAGCCGAACACCGGGGAGCTGTTTTTT. As protein: CASSPRGQPNTGELFF.